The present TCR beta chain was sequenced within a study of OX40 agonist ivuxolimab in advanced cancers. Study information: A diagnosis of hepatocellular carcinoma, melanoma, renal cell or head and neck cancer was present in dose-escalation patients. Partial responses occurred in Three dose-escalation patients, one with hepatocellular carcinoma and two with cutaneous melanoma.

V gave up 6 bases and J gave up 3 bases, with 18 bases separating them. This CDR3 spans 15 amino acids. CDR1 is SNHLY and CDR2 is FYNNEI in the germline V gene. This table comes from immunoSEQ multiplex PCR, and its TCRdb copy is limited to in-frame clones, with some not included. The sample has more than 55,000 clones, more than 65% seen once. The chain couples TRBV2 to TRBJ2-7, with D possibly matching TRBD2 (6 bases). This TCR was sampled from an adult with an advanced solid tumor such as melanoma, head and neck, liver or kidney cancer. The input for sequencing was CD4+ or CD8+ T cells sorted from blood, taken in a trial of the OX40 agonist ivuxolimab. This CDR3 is CASRPRDLAYYEQYF. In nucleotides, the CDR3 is TGTGCCAGCAGACCCCGGGACTTAGCTTACTACGAGCAGTACTTC.